The 8 T cell receptor beta chains presented below share a single source sample, sequenced in a study of blood T cell repertoires in COVID-19. The protocol was immunoSEQ multiplex PCR, while the TCRdb copy is restricted to in-frame clones and leaves out a portion. There are around 200,000 clones in the sample; 80% to 90% occur only once, and more than 3% lies in the top ten. The sequenced sample was peripheral blood. Receptors originate from a man aged 55 to 70 with acute or convalescent COVID-19.

The V call is TRBV10-3, the J call TRBJ2-1; D unresolved. Germline assignment: CDR1 ENHRY and CDR2 SYGVKD. This CDR3 has 12 residues. V was pared by 3 bases and J by 9 bases, with 9 bases between. CDR3 DNA sequence: TGTGCCATCAGTGACCTGAGAGGTGAGCAGTTCTTC. Protein: CAISDLRGEQFF.

This clone was detected a few times. The chain links TRBV20-1 to TRBJ1-1, with D possibly being TRBD1 (5 bases). Germline V gene data show CDR1 as DFQATT and CDR2 as SNEGSKA (reference sequence). V was clipped by 3 bases and J by 1 base, with 9 bases between them. The CDR3 sequence is 13 residues long. The CDR3: CSASVQENTEAFF. In DNA, the CDR3 is TGCAGTGCTAGTGTACAGGAGAACACTGAAGCTTTCTTT.

The chain links TRBV19 to TRBJ2-7; tentative D call: TRBD2 (5 bases). The CDR3 is made up of 15 amino acids. Trimming removed 5 bases from V and 2 bases from J, with 16 bases in between. From germline, CDR1 is LNHDA and CDR2 SQIVND (reference sequence). The CDR3 region is CASSVAGIGTYEQYF. CDR3 nucleotide sequence: TGTGCCAGTAGTGTCGCCGGGATAGGTACCTACGAGCAGTACTTC. Based on the CDR3 plus reference TRBV19 and TRBJ2-7, the full variable domain is DGGITQSPKYLFRKEGQNVTLSCEQNLNHDAMYWYRQDPGQGLRLIYYSQIVNDFQKGDIAEGYSVSREKKESFPLTVTSAQKNPTAFYLCASSVAGIGTYEQYFGPGTRLTVT.

This chain connects TRBV7-9 to TRBJ2-3; D remains ambiguous. V dropped 1 base and J dropped 2 bases, with 7 bases sitting between them. The CDR3 totals 14 residues. Germline V CDR1 and CDR2: SEHNR, FQNEAQ (reference sequence). The CDR3 loop is CASSLGSYTDTQYF. Here the CDR3 DNA reads TGTGCCAGCAGCTTAGGCTCCTACACAGATACGCAGTATTTT.

This clone appeared once. This chain uses TRBV18 with TRBJ2-1; 9 bases line up with TRBD1. The CDR3 contains 15 residues. Germline values: CDR1 KGHSH, CDR2 LQKENI. Germline trimming cut 3 bases from V and 4 bases from J; bases unmatched to any gene: 4. The CDR3 DNA reads TGTGCCAGCTCACCGGACGGGACAGGGTACAATGAGCAGTTCTTC. Amino acid sequence: CASSPDGTGYNEQFF.

The chain has TRBV9 and TRBJ2-1, with 14 bases fitting TRBD2. The ends lost 2 bases at V and 9 bases at J; junction bases unmatched: 4. This CDR3 comprises 15 residues. Germline CDR1 is SGDLS and CDR2 is YYNGEE. CDR3 sequence (DNA): TGTGCCAGCAGCGTCGGACTAGCGGGAGGCACTGAGCAGTTCTTC. It specifies CASSVGLAGGTEQFF.

The rearrangement uses TRBV25-1 and TRBJ1-5; TRBD1 agrees at 10 bases. The CDR3 is 17 residues long. Trimming removed 5 bases from V and 2 bases from J; junction bases left unmatched: 9. The germline gives CDR1 MGHDK, CDR2 SYGVNS. This CDR3 is CASSPGTGVGGNQPQHF. CDR3 in DNA: TGTGCCAGCAGTCCCGGGACAGGGGTCGGGGGCAATCAGCCCCAGCATTTT.

The chain recombines TRBV10-3 with TRBJ1-2; TRBD1 is a possible D gene (6 bases). Germline CDR1 reads ENHRY; CDR2 reads SYGVKD. The CDR3 is 13 amino acids. Trimming took off 6 bases at V and 2 bases at J, with 10 bases between the two ends. The CDR3 DNA follows: TGTGCCATCAGCGCGGACAGCAACTATGGCTACACCTTC. Translated: CAISADSNYGYTF.